These 5 T cell receptor beta chains came from one sample sequenced in a study of CD8 T cells in ankylosing spondylitis. Via MiXCR, TCRdb re-called the 5' RACE reads, giving one row per CDR3 protein. The table lists roughly 200,000 distinct CDR3 sequences, over 10% of them singletons, with approximately 15% in the top ten. Sequencing was done on a sample of blood, either unsorted or a sorted T cell fraction (not recorded which). These TCRs come from a male donor with ankylosing spondylitis or in good health (not recorded which).

In this sample, this clonotype turned up a few times. This chain uses TRBV6-5 with TRBJ2-1; D ambiguous. V lost 0 bases and J lost 7, with 7 bases in between. CDR3 length equals 13 residues. In germline, CDR1 is MNHEY, CDR2 SVGAGI. CDR3 amino acids: CASSYSSGNEQFF. The DNA of the CDR3 is TGTGCCAGCAGTTACTCGTCTGGGAATGAGCAGTTCTTC.

This chain links TRBV7-9 with TRBJ2-1; possible D gene TRBD1, 6 bases. In germline, CDR1 is SEHNR, CDR2 FQNEAQ (reference sequence). The CDR3 totals 14 residues. The V end was cut by 2 bases, the J end by 9 bases, with 14 bases between. The CDR3 sequence is CASSLTLLQGEQFF. Here the CDR3 DNA reads TGTGCCAGCAGCTTAACGCTGCTACAGGGTGAGCAGTTCTTC. The whole variable domain, filled in from reference TRBV7-9 and TRBJ2-1, reads DTGVSQNPRHKITKRGQNVTFRCDPISEHNRLYWYRQTLGQGPEFLTYFQNEAQLEKSRLLSDRFSAERPKGSFSTLEIQRTEQGDSAMYLCASSLTLLQGEQFFGPGTRLTVL.

This clonotype was detected ten times or more. V and J are TRBV10-3 and TRBJ2-7; D unclear. Germline CDR1 is ENHRY and CDR2 is SYGVKD. V was clipped by 5 bases and J by 0 bases, with 20 bases between them. This CDR3 contains 17 residues. CDR3 loop: CAISPSFPGSISYEQYF. CDR3 DNA sequence: TGTGCCATCAGTCCGTCCTTTCCCGGATCAATCTCCTACGAGCAGTACTTC.

The rearrangement links TRBV5-5 to TRBJ2-7; D not certain. V was trimmed by 6 bases and J by 0 bases, leaving 19 bases between them. The CDR3 totals 16 residues. CDR1 is SGHKS, CDR2 YYEKEE, per germline (reference sequence). CDR3 nucleotide sequence: TGTGCCAGCACCCCGGATTGGCTAACGAGCTCCTACGAGCAGTACTTC. Protein: CASTPDWLTSSYEQYF.

The J gene is TRBJ2-1, the V gene TRBV11-2, with D maybe TRBD1 (6 bases). Germline-derived CDR1 and CDR2 are SGHAT and FQNNGV. V lost 4 bases, J lost 6 bases, and 10 bases lay in between. CDR3 length: 13 amino acids. The CDR3 nucleotides read TGTGCCAGCAGCTACACCAGGGGCAATGAGCAGTTCTTC. Protein: CASSYTRGNEQFF.